Listed below are T cell receptor beta chains from one sample, sequenced in a study of T cell responses to AZD1222 COVID-19 vaccine. Profiled with immunoSEQ multiplex PCR; TCRdb holds only in-frame clones, not every one. Among around 140,000 clones listed, approximately 91% were seen once. The sequencing used peripheral blood, collected on day 0 of AZD1222 vaccination. The receptors were gathered from an adult in good health. The CDR3 runs from the conserved cysteine through the conserved F or W. Fields, in order: D gene, J gene, clone size, V gene, CDR3 DNA, CDR3 protein. A D gene is named only where the DNA matches it firmly. Only part of the rows carry a size: once, few, many, or a class if the clone is expanded.

D: NA
J: TRBJ1-5
size: NA
V: TRBV27
DNA: TGTGCCAGCAGCCCCTATAGTGTGGGTAGCAATCAGCCCCAGCATTTT
CDR3: CASSPYSVGSNQPQHF

D: NA
J: TRBJ1-5
size: NA
V: TRBV12-3/TRBV12-4
DNA: TGTGCCAGCAGTGGGCTTGGGCCCCAGCATTTT
CDR3: CASSGLGPQHF

D: NA
J: TRBJ2-2
size: NA
V: TRBV3-1/TRBV3-2
DNA: TGTGCCAGCAGCCTTTTGGGCTCCGGGGAGCTGTTTTTT
CDR3: CASSLLGSGELFF

D: TRBD1
J: TRBJ1-2
size: NA
V: TRBV20-1
DNA: TGCAGTGCTAGTACAGGGGTTTACTATGGCTACACCTTC
CDR3: CSASTGVYYGYTF

D: TRBD1
J: TRBJ1-5
size: NA
V: TRBV5-1
DNA: TGCGCCAGCAGCCCGGGACAGCACAATCAGCCCCAGCATTTT
CDR3: CASSPGQHNQPQHF

D: TRBD2
J: TRBJ2-1
size: NA
V: TRBV2
DNA: TGTGCCAGCAGCCCCCCTGGGGCTAGCGGGGCGAATGAGCAGTTCTTC
CDR3: CASSPPGASGANEQFF

D: NA
J: TRBJ1-4
size: NA
V: TRBV4-2
DNA: TGTGCCAGCAGCCAAGGAGGTTCCGAAAAACTGTTTTTT
CDR3: CASSQGGSEKLFF

D: NA
J: TRBJ1-4
size: NA
V: TRBV6-1
DNA: TGTGCCAGCAGTGACGCCGAGGACTTGGCTTTT
CDR3: CASSDAEDLAF

D: NA
J: TRBJ2-7
size: NA
V: TRBV5-4
DNA: TGTGCCAGCAGCCCCCAGGGCGGGGGCCTCTACTACGAGCAGTACTTC
CDR3: CASSPQGGGLYYEQYF

D: TRBD1
J: TRBJ1-2
size: NA
V: TRBV25-1
DNA: TGTGCCAGCAGTGACCCGGGACAGGGTCTCGGTGGCTACACCTTC
CDR3: CASSDPGQGLGGYTF

D: NA
J: TRBJ2-7
size: NA
V: TRBV7-6
DNA: TGTGCCAGCAGCTTAAAGGCAGGTTTGGGCGAGCAGTACTTC
CDR3: CASSLKAGLGEQYF

D: TRBD2
J: TRBJ2-3
size: NA
V: TRBV19
DNA: TGTGCCAGTAGTCCGGAGACTAGCGGGGGGGTAGATACGCAGTATTTT
CDR3: CASSPETSGGVDTQYF

D: TRBD2
J: TRBJ2-1
size: once
V: TRBV4-3
DNA: TGCGCCAGCAGCCAAGGAGTAGCGGGGGGAGGCAATGAGCAGTTCTTC
CDR3: CASSQGVAGGGNEQFF

D: NA
J: TRBJ1-5
size: NA
V: TRBV18
DNA: TGTGCCAGCTCACCACCGGATCAGCCCCAGCATTTT
CDR3: CASSPPDQPQHF

D: NA
J: TRBJ1-1
size: NA
V: TRBV2
DNA: TGTGCCAGCACCTTACAGAGCTTGGGGAACACTGAAGCTTTCTTT
CDR3: CASTLQSLGNTEAFF

D: TRBD1
J: TRBJ1-6
size: once
V: TRBV18
DNA: TGTGCCAGCTCCGTGGGACAGGAAACTTCACCCCTCCACTTT
CDR3: CASSVGQETSPLHF

D: NA
J: TRBJ1-1
size: NA
V: TRBV2
DNA: TGTGCCAGCCTAACCTCGACTGAAGCTTTCTTT
CDR3: CASLTSTEAFF

D: TRBD1
J: TRBJ1-6
size: NA
V: TRBV5-1
DNA: TGCGCCAGCAGCCTGGGACAGCGGAGCTCCTATAATTCACCCCTCCACTTT
CDR3: CASSLGQRSSYNSPLHF

D: TRBD2
J: TRBJ2-5
size: NA
V: TRBV2
DNA: TGTGCCAGCAGAGATAGCGGGGGGCACCAAGAGACCCAGTACTTC
CDR3: CASRDSGGHQETQYF

D: NA
J: TRBJ1-2
size: NA
V: TRBV6-1
DNA: TGTGCCAGCAGTGAATCGGGGGTTTGGTATGGCTACACCTTC
CDR3: CASSESGVWYGYTF

D: NA
J: TRBJ2-1
size: NA
V: TRBV29-1
DNA: TGCAGCGCTGGGGGACGCAGCTCCTACAATGAGCAGTTCTTC
CDR3: CSAGGRSSYNEQFF

D: NA
J: TRBJ1-3
size: NA
V: TRBV6-1
DNA: TGTGCCAGCAGTGAGCTAAGGGACGGTGGAAACACCATATATTTT
CDR3: CASSELRDGGNTIYF

D: NA
J: TRBJ2-7
size: NA
V: TRBV20-1
DNA: TGCAGTGCTAGTCCGGGGACTTTTAGCTCCTACGAGCAGTACTTC
CDR3: CSASPGTFSSYEQYF